Included here is one TCR beta chain sequence, with context. Its antigen is currently unknown. Repertoires were generated with immunoSEQ multiplex PCR, while TCRdb's copy carries only in-frame clones and drops some. Among some 23,000 clones listed, about 72% were seen once. This sample is drawn from a study of vaccination effects on CD4 cells after COVID-19. Notes on the study in general: Clonal contraction was marked in infection- and vaccine-induced clones late after vaccination. Recruitment yielded few convalescent patients, and the study had no early post-infection timepoints.

Germline V gene sequence: CDR1 ENHRY, CDR2 SYGVKD. J gave up 2 bases and V 6 bases, and 5 bases lay outside the gene matches. The CDR3 extends over 14 amino acids. Before sequencing took place, the ViraFEST assay used viral peptide pools to expand antigen-specific CD4+ T cells. Upon completion of more than eight days in culture, CD4+ T cells were isolated. Either the BNT162b2 or mRNA-1273 vaccine was given to participants in two doses. Researchers reported culturing 2 million to 2.5 million PBMC in each well, adding around 10 IU/ml IL-2 and 10 ug/ml peptides. This clonotype was sampled from a human donor who received a COVID-19 vaccine. This specimen consisted of CD4+ T cells from PBMCs cultured with HCoV-229E spike peptides, obtained after COVID-19 vaccination. V is TRBV10-3 and J is TRBJ1-2; TRBD1 agrees at 8 bases. The CDR3 here is CAISKGQGNYGYTF. DNA for the CDR3: TGTGCCATCAGCAAAGGACAGGGAAACTATGGCTACACCTTC.